This passage covers 30 T cell receptor beta chains from one sample sequenced in a study of cytomegalovirus exposure and HLA in healthy donors. 60 Vbeta and 13 Jbeta primers were used in PCR. TCRdb's table, derived via immunoSEQ multiplex PCR, lists solely in-frame clones and lacks some. The data contain 100,000 to 150,000 clones, around 81% of them singletons. What was sequenced was PBMCs. The source is a female donor in good health and CMV-seronegative.

The chain employs TRBV7-3 and TRBJ2-1, with D perhaps TRBD1 (5 bases). Germline V lookup: CDR1 SGHTA, CDR2 FQGTGA. The CDR3 sequence is 16 residues long. V dropped 0 bases and J dropped 7 bases, with 16 bases sitting between them. Here the CDR3 reads CASSLTGRAGGNEQFF. CDR3 in DNA: TGTGCCAGCAGCTTAACCGGCAGGGCTGGTGGTAATGAGCAGTTCTTC.

This clone was seen more than once but under ten times. The chain combines TRBV28 with TRBJ1-1, with D uncertain. CDR1 is MDHEN and CDR2 is SYDVKM in the germline V gene. Trimming left V 1 base short and J 12 bases short, with 12 bases between. The CDR3 is 12 amino acids. CDR3 DNA sequence: TGTGCCAGCAGTTTATCCAGGCAAAAGCCTTTCTTT. Its translation is CASSLSRQKPFF. Complete variable domain (other parts from reference TRBV28 and TRBJ1-1): DVKVTQSSRYLVKRTGEKVFLECVQDMDHENMFWYRQDPGLGLRLIYFSYDVKMKEKGDIPEGYSVSREKKERFSLILESASTNQTSMYLCASSLSRQKPFFGQGTRLTVV.

This rearrangement joins TRBV10-1 to TRBJ2-5, with D possibly being TRBD1 (6 bases). The germline V and J ends were trimmed by 2 bases and 7 bases, with 20 bases remaining between them. This CDR3 region has 16 residues. Germline V gives CDR1 WNHNN, CDR2 SYGVQD (reference sequence). In nucleotides, the CDR3 is TGCGCCAGCAGTGAGCGCGACCAGGGGCCCGGAGGGACCCAGTACTTC. It codes for CASSERDQGPGGTQYF.

V is TRBV5-1 and J is TRBJ2-7, with 8 bases fitting TRBD2. CDR3 length equals 15 residues. CDR1 is SGHRS and CDR2 is YFSETQ in the germline V gene. Unmatched junction bases numbered 10, after V lost 4 bases and J lost 4 bases. Here the CDR3 reads CASSPVLAEIYEQYF. CDR3 sequence (DNA): TGCGCCAGCAGCCCCGTACTAGCGGAAATTTACGAGCAGTACTTC.

The chain carries TRBV28 and TRBJ1-2; TRBD1 matches at 7 bases. There are 14 residues in the CDR3. With 6 bases clipped from V and 7 bases from J, the junction kept 11 bases outside the gene matches. Germline assignment: CDR1 MDHEN and CDR2 SYDVKM. Here the CDR3 DNA reads TGTGCCAGCAGGATACAGGGGTCGAATTTTGGCTACACCTTC. Translation gives CASRIQGSNFGYTF.

J is TRBJ1-3 and V is TRBV30, with 8 nucleotides matching TRBD1. The CDR3 is made up of 14 amino acids. Trimming cost V 5 bases and J 4 bases; bases outside gene matches: 7. Looked up from germline, CDR1 is GTSNPN and CDR2 is SVGIG (reference sequence). CDR3 amino acids: CAWSQGAGGNTIYF. DNA of the CDR3: TGTGCCTGGTCCCAGGGGGCGGGCGGAAACACCATATATTTT.

The rearrangement joins TRBV19 to TRBJ2-5, with 10 bases that match TRBD1. Germline loops: CDR1 LNHDA, CDR2 SQIVND (reference sequence). The CDR3 runs to 16 residues. The V gene end was trimmed by 5 bases and the J gene end by 1 base; junction bases not matched to a gene: 7. The CDR3: CASSVRTGGVQETQYF. Written as DNA, the CDR3 is TGTGCCAGTAGTGTCCGGACAGGGGGGGTCCAAGAGACCCAGTACTTC.

V is TRBV7-8 and J is TRBJ2-1; the match to TRBD2 covers 10 bases. CDR3 length equals 17 residues. The trim removed 4 bases at V and 2 bases at J, leaving 8 bases unmatched. Per the germline V gene, CDR1 is SGHVS and CDR2 is FQNEAQ. In DNA, the CDR3 is TGTGCCAGCAGCTCCCCCCTAGCGGGGGTCGCCTACAATGAGCAGTTCTTC. It encodes CASSSPLAGVAYNEQFF.

The rearrangement uses TRBV30 and TRBJ1-5; possible D gene TRBD1, 5 bases. Deletions cut 1 base from V and 0 bases from J, with 10 bases between. The germline V gene has CDR1 GTSNPN and CDR2 SVGIG (reference sequence). The CDR3 loop spans 15 amino acids. CDR3 protein: CAWSAGDFSNQPQHF. CDR3 in DNA: TGTGCCTGGAGTGCCGGGGACTTTAGCAATCAGCCCCAGCATTTT.

The genes are TRBV19 and TRBJ2-1; TRBD1 matches at 10 bases. The CDR3 consists of 17 residues. CDR1 and CDR2 from the germline V gene are LNHDA and SQIVND (reference sequence). J was trimmed by 5 bases and V by 6 bases; bases with no gene match: 13. CDR3 sequence reads: CASSWGTGVPAHNEQFF. CDR3 DNA sequence: TGTGCCAGTAGCTGGGGGACAGGGGTCCCGGCTCACAATGAGCAGTTCTTC.

This clone has just a few counts. CDR3 sequence (DNA): TGTAACCGTCGTCTAGCGGGAGAGCCTACGTCATACGAGCAGTACTTC. Translation: CNRRLAGEPTSYEQYF. This chain joins TRBV30 and TRBJ2-7, with TRBD2 identical over 10 bases. This CDR3 has 16 residues. Per the germline V gene, CDR1 is GTSNPN and CDR2 is SVGIG (reference sequence).

The rearrangement uses TRBV12-5 and TRBJ1-5; D is unresolved. The CDR3 contains 14 residues. The germline V gene encodes CDR1 LGHNT and CDR2 FRNRAP. Trimming cost V 1 base and J 7 bases, with 11 bases left between them. The CDR3 is CASGLGRAGQPQHF. The CDR3 coding sequence is TGTGCTAGTGGTTTGGGCAGAGCGGGCCAGCCCCAGCATTTT.

This clone was seen only once. The rearrangement uses TRBV18 and TRBJ2-7, with TRBD2 matching over 9 bases. Germline loops: CDR1 KGHSH, CDR2 LQKENI. This CDR3 comprises 17 residues. The V segment lost 6 bases and the J segment 0 bases; nucleotides outside the gene matches: 12. The CDR3 loop is CASSRGSGGQSSYEQYF. In nucleotides, the CDR3 is TGTGCCAGCTCCCGGGGTAGCGGGGGCCAGAGCTCCTACGAGCAGTACTTC.

V gene TRBV7-3 combines with J gene TRBJ2-1; 12 nucleotides agree with TRBD2. The CDR3 runs 14 residues. V lost 5 bases and J lost 9; bases outside the gene matches: 5. Germline V gene sequence: CDR1 SGHTA, CDR2 FQGTGA. In DNA form, the CDR3 reads TGTGCCAGCAGCCTAGCGGGGGGGCTGGTTGAGCAGTTCTTC. Translated: CASSLAGGLVEQFF.

This clone has more than one count but fewer than ten. The chain couples TRBV30 to TRBJ1-1; 7 bases match TRBD1. Trimming took 7 bases from V and 1 from J; bases not matched to a gene: 9. CDR1 and CDR2 from the germline V gene are GTSNPN and SVGIG (reference sequence). The length of the CDR3 is 14 residues. CDR3 sequence (DNA): TGTGCCTCCCAGGGGGATCTTTGGAACACTGAAGCTTTCTTT. Amino acids: CASQGDLWNTEAFF.

V is TRBV5-6 and J is TRBJ2-2; tentatively, D is TRBD2 (5 bases). The CDR3 loop spans 14 amino acids. The V gene's germline CDR1 is SGHDT and CDR2 YYEEEE. With 4 bases removed from V and 4 bases from J, the gap between germline ends came to 11 bases. The CDR3 DNA is TGTGCCAGCAGCCCAGGAGGTACCACCGGGGAGCTGTTTTTT. As protein: CASSPGGTTGELFF.

The chain combines TRBV4-1 with TRBJ2-2, with D unclear. The length of the CDR3 is 17 residues. Germline V gives CDR1 MGHRA, CDR2 YSYEKL. The V end lost 1 base, the J end lost 6 bases, and 18 bases lay between the germline ends. The DNA of the CDR3 is TGCGCCAGCAGCCAAGTCGACATGGGTGTGATATCCGGGGAGCTGTTTTTT. This sequence encodes CASSQVDMGVISGELFF.

The CDR3 is CASSLELADTQYF. CDR3 coding DNA: TGCGCCAGCAGCCTTGAGTTGGCAGATACGCAGTATTTT. The chain has TRBV5-1 and TRBJ2-3; no definite D call. The CDR3 extends over 13 amino acids. The V end lost 4 bases, the J end lost 4 bases, and 10 bases lay between the germline ends. The V gene's germline CDR1 is SGHRS and CDR2 YFSETQ.

The chain couples TRBV11-3 to TRBJ2-3, with 8 bases aligning to TRBD2. J gave up 3 bases and V 5 bases, and 7 bases lay outside the gene matches. Germline-derived CDR1 and CDR2 are SGHNT and YENEEA. This CDR3 has 15 amino acids. CDR3 nucleotide sequence: TGTGCCAGCAGCCCAGGGACTAGGGGTACAGATACGCAGTATTTT. It translates to CASSPGTRGTDTQYF.

This clone was seen a few times. This chain uses TRBV4-1 with TRBJ2-1; 11 bases match TRBD2. CDR1 MGHRA and CDR2 YSYEKL come from the germline V gene. V gave up 4 bases and J gave up 7 bases; unmatched junction bases: 18. The CDR3 extends over 19 amino acids. The DNA for the CDR3 is TGCGCCAGCAGCCCGAGGTATCTAGCGGGGGGAGCCTTCGGGAATGAGCAGTTCTTC. Encoded protein: CASSPRYLAGGAFGNEQFF.

The chain joins TRBV19 to TRBJ1-6; possible D gene TRBD1, 6 bases. The CDR3 is 15 amino acids. Germline V gives CDR1 LNHDA, CDR2 SQIVND (reference sequence). Trimming left V 0 bases short and J 10 bases short, with 13 bases between. The CDR3 region is CASSIDQGLRSPLHF. In nucleotides, the CDR3 is TGTGCCAGTAGTATAGATCAGGGGTTGAGGTCACCCCTCCACTTT.

This clone was counted a single time. The genes are TRBV7-3 and TRBJ1-2; a weak D match, TRBD1 (5 bases). The germline CDR1 and CDR2 sequences are SGHTA and FQGTGA. The V and J ends lost 6 bases and 7 bases respectively, with 15 bases between them. The CDR3 consists of 13 residues. CDR3 sequence: CASSEITGSGYTF. CDR3 DNA: TGTGCCAGCAGTGAGATCACAGGCTCTGGCTACACCTTC.

The gene calls are TRBV10-1 and TRBJ2-1; 9 positions agree with TRBD2. Germline V gives CDR1 WNHNN, CDR2 SYGVQD (reference sequence). This CDR3 is 14 amino acids long. J was trimmed by 7 bases and V by 2 bases; bases with no gene match: 3. The DNA for the CDR3 is TGCGCCAGCAGTGAGCGGCGGGGGGGGAATGAGCAGTTCTTC. Translating it yields CASSERRGGNEQFF.

V gene TRBV7-9 combines with J gene TRBJ1-2, with 10 bases matching TRBD1. The CDR3 runs 17 residues. Looked up from germline, CDR1 is SEHNR and CDR2 is FQNEAQ (reference sequence). The V gene end was trimmed by 5 bases and the J gene end by 4 bases; junction bases not matched to a gene: 13. CDR3 residues: CASSITPGTGALYGYTF. CDR3 nucleotides: TGTGCCAGCAGCATCACTCCCGGGACAGGGGCCCTCTATGGCTACACCTTC. Complete variable domain (other parts from reference TRBV7-9 and TRBJ1-2): DTGVSQNPRHKITKRGQNVTFRCDPISEHNRLYWYRQTLGQGPEFLTYFQNEAQLEKSRLLSDRFSAERPKGSFSTLEIQRTEQGDSAMYLCASSITPGTGALYGYTFGSGTRLTVV.

The chain is built from TRBV6-5 and TRBJ1-2; D is ambiguous. CDR3 size: 13 residues. Trimming removed 6 bases at V and 4 bases at J, with 12 bases between. Germline V gives CDR1 MNHEY, CDR2 SVGAGI. The CDR3 region is CASSPPGSYGYTF. In DNA, the CDR3 is TGTGCCAGCAGCCCCCCGGGAAGCTATGGCTACACCTTC.

This chain connects TRBV6-6 to TRBJ1-5, with D possibly being TRBD1 (5 bases). The CDR3 is 15 amino acids. Germline CDR1 MNHNY, CDR2 SVGAGI (reference sequence). With 0 bases removed from V and 5 bases from J, the gap between germline ends came to 11 bases. CDR3 loop: CASSYSTEGHQPQHF. DNA for the CDR3: TGTGCCAGCAGTTACTCGACGGAGGGGCATCAGCCCCAGCATTTT.

Remarks on this clone: The junction does not match germline at one end; this may be a read error. J is TRBJ2-7 and V is TRBV13; either TRBD1 or TRBD2 may fit D (6 bases each). Germline V lookup: CDR1 PRHDT, CDR2 FYEKMQ (reference sequence). This CDR3 is 14 amino acids long. CDR3 protein: CASSLGGGSYEQYF. CDR3 DNA sequence: TGTGCCAGCAGCCTAGGGGGAGGAAGCTACGAGCAGTACTTC.

The chain couples TRBV27 to TRBJ2-1; 12 bases are shared with TRBD2. The germline CDR1 and CDR2 sequences are MNHEY and SMNVEV (reference sequence). The CDR3 runs 15 residues. Unmatched junction bases numbered 5, after V lost 5 bases and J lost 6 bases. The DNA of the CDR3 is TGTGCCAGCAGTCCCCTAGCGGGAGGGATCAATGAGCAGTTCTTC. This encodes CASSPLAGGINEQFF.

The chain recombines TRBV6-5 with TRBJ2-1, with 9 bases fitting TRBD1. V shed 6 bases, J shed 10 bases, and the junction held 7 bases outside the gene matches. The CDR3 loop spans 13 amino acids. The germline gives CDR1 MNHEY, CDR2 SVGAGI. The CDR3 DNA sequence: TGTGCCAGCAGCCTAATCGGGACAGGGGAGCAGTTCTTC. The encoded protein is CASSLIGTGEQFF.

The rearrangement joins TRBV11-2 to TRBJ1-1; 8 bases fit TRBD1. Germline CDR1 and CDR2: SGHAT and FQNNGV. V gave up 5 bases and J gave up 3 bases; unmatched junction bases: 2. There are 13 residues in the CDR3. The CDR3 sequence: CASSMDRDTEAFF. Written as DNA, the CDR3 is TGTGCCAGCAGCATGGACAGGGACACTGAAGCTTTCTTT.